Below, one TCR beta chain is given with its context. Its antigen is unidentified. The data were taken from a study of shared clonotypes between healthy human individuals. Whole-study results and caveats: Sampling used blood alone; tissue repertoires probably differ.

Produced via immunoSEQ multiplex PCR; TCRdb's table is partial and in-frame only. Of fewer than 2.5 million clones in the sample, over 85% were seen once. In the CD4+ fraction, cells were divided into CD45RA+ naive and CD45RA-negative memory subsets. CDR3 length: 18 amino acids. The germline V gene has CDR1 LNHNV and CDR2 YYDKDF (reference sequence). V lost 5 bases and J lost 0, with 17 bases in between. The sequence derives from a young man in good health. Some clones in this sample may be carry-over from other donors' samples. Sequenced: naive CD4+ T cells from PBMCs. Subset: CD45RA+ positively selected. The V call is TRBV15, the J call TRBJ2-6; TRBD2 might be the D (5 bases). The DNA of the CDR3 is TGTGCCACCAGCGAGTTAAATCTAGCTCACTCTGGGGCCAACGTCCTGACTTTC. This translates into CATSELNLAHSGANVLTF.